These T cell receptor beta chains were read from a single sample in a study of OX40 agonist ivuxolimab in advanced cancers. Sequencing was performed with immunoSEQ multiplex PCR; in TCRdb, only in-frame clones are kept and a portion is missing. This sample has around 25,000 clones, with roughly 89% found just once. Sequenced here: CD4+ or CD8+ T cells sorted from blood, sampled in a trial of the OX40 agonist ivuxolimab. The receptor set was obtained from an adult with an advanced solid tumor such as melanoma, head and neck, liver or kidney cancer. Both conserved end residues are part of each CDR3. The order of the fields is V gene, clone size, D gene, J gene, CDR3 protein, CDR3 DNA. The D gene is left open where the match is weak. For some rows the clone size is stated as once, few or many, or as a class when expanded; others skip it.

v_gene: TRBV6-5
abundance: NA
d_gene: NA
j_gene: TRBJ1-2
CDR3aa: CASTTDSDYGYTF
CDR3nt: TGTGCCAGCACCACTGACAGTGACTATGGCTACACCTTC

v_gene: TRBV30
abundance: NA
d_gene: TRBD1
j_gene: TRBJ1-5
CDR3aa: CAWSVGTGFHQPQHF
CDR3nt: TGTGCCTGGAGTGTAGGGACAGGATTCCATCAGCCCCAGCATTTT

v_gene: TRBV2
abundance: NA
d_gene: TRBD1
j_gene: TRBJ1-5
CDR3aa: CASRSGTGAQYSNQPQHF
CDR3nt: TGTGCCAGCAGGTCCGGGACAGGGGCCCAATATAGCAATCAGCCCCAGCATTTT

v_gene: TRBV4-3
abundance: NA
d_gene: NA
j_gene: TRBJ2-3
CDR3aa: CASSQDPGGDTQYF
CDR3nt: TGCGCCAGCAGCCAAGATCCGGGCGGAGATACGCAGTATTTT

v_gene: TRBV9
abundance: NA
d_gene: TRBD2
j_gene: TRBJ2-2
CDR3aa: CASSVDRLAGANTGELFF
CDR3nt: TGTGCCAGCAGCGTAGATCGGCTAGCGGGAGCGAACACCGGGGAGCTGTTTTTT

v_gene: TRBV7-2
abundance: NA
d_gene: NA
j_gene: TRBJ1-5
CDR3aa: CASSYSAKPQHF
CDR3nt: TGTGCCAGCAGCTATTCCGCGAAGCCCCAGCATTTT

v_gene: TRBV7-9
abundance: NA
d_gene: NA
j_gene: TRBJ2-3
CDR3aa: CASSLGTISTDTQYF
CDR3nt: TGTGCCAGCAGCTTAGGGACTATCTCCACAGATACGCAGTATTTT

v_gene: TRBV9
abundance: NA
d_gene: NA
j_gene: TRBJ1-1
CDR3aa: CASSVVGFGEAFF
CDR3nt: TGTGCCAGCAGCGTAGTGGGGTTTGGGGAAGCTTTCTTT

v_gene: TRBV9
abundance: NA
d_gene: TRBD1
j_gene: TRBJ2-6
CDR3aa: CASSATGTGRSSGANVLTF
CDR3nt: TGTGCCAGCAGCGCCACCGGGACAGGGAGATCATCTGGGGCCAACGTCCTGACTTTC

v_gene: TRBV5-4
abundance: NA
d_gene: NA
j_gene: TRBJ2-3
CDR3aa: CASSLAGTTDTQYF
CDR3nt: TGTGCCAGCAGCTTGGCCGGCACCACAGATACGCAGTATTTT

v_gene: TRBV29-1
abundance: NA
d_gene: NA
j_gene: TRBJ2-1
CDR3aa: CSVPSPLAPNEQFF
CDR3nt: TGCAGCGTACCCTCCCCCCTAGCCCCGAATGAGCAGTTCTTC

v_gene: TRBV6-5
abundance: NA
d_gene: TRBD1
j_gene: TRBJ1-2
CDR3aa: CASTLGQSYGYTF
CDR3nt: TGTGCCAGCACCTTGGGACAGAGCTATGGCTACACCTTC

v_gene: TRBV6-5
abundance: NA
d_gene: NA
j_gene: TRBJ1-1
CDR3aa: CASSYRTVYTEAFF
CDR3nt: TGTGCCAGCAGTTACCGGACAGTCTACACTGAAGCTTTCTTT

v_gene: TRBV5-6
abundance: NA
d_gene: TRBD2
j_gene: TRBJ2-1
CDR3aa: CASSLAGGGANEQFF
CDR3nt: TGTGCCAGCAGCTTGGCGGGAGGGGGGGCCAATGAGCAGTTCTTC

v_gene: TRBV6-5
abundance: NA
d_gene: TRBD1
j_gene: TRBJ1-5
CDR3aa: CASTGQGTNQPQHF
CDR3nt: TGTGCCAGCACCGGACAGGGGACGAATCAGCCCCAGCATTTT

v_gene: TRBV7-2
abundance: NA
d_gene: NA
j_gene: TRBJ1-4
CDR3aa: CASSLAGAAEKLFF
CDR3nt: TGTGCCAGCAGCTTAGCCGGTGCTGCTGAAAAACTGTTTTTT

v_gene: TRBV5-4
abundance: once
d_gene: TRBD1
j_gene: TRBJ2-2
CDR3aa: CASSSGQGAPGELFF
CDR3nt: TGTGCCAGCAGCTCAGGACAGGGGGCTCCCGGGGAGCTGTTTTTT

v_gene: TRBV7-8
abundance: NA
d_gene: NA
j_gene: TRBJ1-5
CDR3aa: CASSLALNNQPQHF
CDR3nt: TGTGCCAGCAGCTTAGCTCTCAACAATCAGCCCCAGCATTTT

v_gene: TRBV5-1
abundance: few
d_gene: NA
j_gene: TRBJ1-3
CDR3aa: CASSLAGTGNTIYF
CDR3nt: TGCGCCAGCAGCCTCGCGGGCACGGGAAACACCATATATTTT

v_gene: TRBV4-3
abundance: few
d_gene: TRBD1
j_gene: TRBJ2-1
CDR3aa: CASSHSVQGVYEQFF
CDR3nt: TGCGCCAGCAGCCACAGCGTCCAGGGGGTCTATGAGCAGTTCTTC

v_gene: TRBV7-8
abundance: NA
d_gene: NA
j_gene: TRBJ1-1
CDR3aa: CASSLGFRGKNSVAFF
CDR3nt: TGTGCCAGCAGCTTAGGTTTTAGGGGGAAAAACAGTGTTGCTTTCTTT

v_gene: TRBV10-2
abundance: NA
d_gene: NA
j_gene: TRBJ1-5
CDR3aa: CASSETGGNQPQHF
CDR3nt: TGCGCCAGCAGTGAGACGGGGGGCAATCAGCCCCAGCATTTT

v_gene: TRBV4-2
abundance: NA
d_gene: NA
j_gene: TRBJ2-2
CDR3aa: CASSQTTGELFF
CDR3nt: TGTGCTAGCAGCCAAACAACCGGGGAGCTGTTTTTT

v_gene: TRBV19
abundance: NA
d_gene: TRBD1
j_gene: TRBJ2-7
CDR3aa: CATTDRSGPYEQYF
CDR3nt: TGTGCCACCACGGACAGGTCCGGGCCCTACGAGCAGTACTTC

v_gene: TRBV27
abundance: NA
d_gene: TRBD1
j_gene: TRBJ2-7
CDR3aa: CASGDHRGYEQYF
CDR3nt: TGTGCCAGCGGGGACCACAGGGGCTACGAGCAGTACTTC

v_gene: TRBV6-5
abundance: NA
d_gene: NA
j_gene: TRBJ2-3
CDR3aa: CASSYAHEKGTDTQYF
CDR3nt: TGTGCCAGCAGTTACGCCCACGAGAAGGGCACAGATACGCAGTATTTT

v_gene: TRBV7-2
abundance: NA
d_gene: NA
j_gene: TRBJ2-7
CDR3aa: CASSFDRSSYEQYF
CDR3nt: TGTGCCAGCAGCTTTGACCGGAGCTCCTACGAGCAGTACTTC

v_gene: TRBV21-1
abundance: NA
d_gene: NA
j_gene: TRBJ1-5
CDR3aa: CASSRHADRCGSNQPQHF
CDR3nt: TGTGCCAGCAGCAGACACGCGGACAGGTGCGGTAGCAATCAGCCCCAGCATTTT

v_gene: TRBV19
abundance: once
d_gene: NA
j_gene: TRBJ2-5
CDR3aa: CASSGNRQTQYF
CDR3nt: TGTGCCAGTAGTGGGAACAGGCAGACCCAGTACTTC

v_gene: TRBV4-3
abundance: NA
d_gene: NA
j_gene: TRBJ2-5
CDR3aa: CASSQSRTSMETQYF
CDR3nt: TGCGCCAGCAGCCAATCCCGTACTAGCATGGAGACCCAGTACTTC

v_gene: TRBV5-1
abundance: once
d_gene: NA
j_gene: TRBJ1-5
CDR3aa: CASSQFGDQPQHF
CDR3nt: TGCGCCAGCAGCCAATTTGGGGATCAGCCCCAGCATTTT

v_gene: TRBV6-1
abundance: NA
d_gene: TRBD2
j_gene: TRBJ2-3
CDR3aa: CASSPLTSGTDTQYF
CDR3nt: TGTGCCAGCAGCCCTCTCACTAGCGGCACAGATACGCAGTATTTT

v_gene: TRBV10-3
abundance: NA
d_gene: TRBD1
j_gene: TRBJ1-2
CDR3aa: CAISEGGGGEVGYTF
CDR3nt: TGTGCCATCAGTGAGGGGGGAGGGGGCGAAGTTGGCTACACCTTC

v_gene: TRBV11-2
abundance: NA
d_gene: NA
j_gene: TRBJ2-1
CDR3aa: CASSWDGAYNEQFF
CDR3nt: TGTGCCAGCAGCTGGGACGGCGCCTACAATGAGCAGTTCTTC

v_gene: TRBV27
abundance: few
d_gene: TRBD2
j_gene: TRBJ2-5
CDR3aa: CASSLRLAGETQYF
CDR3nt: TGTGCCAGCAGTTTACGACTAGCGGGAGAGACCCAGTACTTC

v_gene: TRBV6-1
abundance: NA
d_gene: NA
j_gene: TRBJ1-5
CDR3aa: CASSDGLGRINQPQHF
CDR3nt: TGTGCCAGCAGTGATGGTTTAGGCAGGATCAATCAGCCCCAGCATTTT

v_gene: TRBV6-6
abundance: NA
d_gene: TRBD2
j_gene: TRBJ2-3
CDR3aa: CASVPTSGYTDTQYF
CDR3nt: TGTGCCAGCGTGCCGACTAGCGGGTACACAGATACGCAGTATTTT

v_gene: TRBV5-1
abundance: NA
d_gene: NA
j_gene: TRBJ2-3
CDR3aa: CASSLAASGHSTDTQYF
CDR3nt: TGCGCCAGCAGCTTGGCCGCCAGCGGGCACAGCACAGATACGCAGTATTTT

v_gene: TRBV14
abundance: NA
d_gene: NA
j_gene: TRBJ1-1
CDR3aa: CASSQVAGPRGSGTEAFF
CDR3nt: TGTGCCAGCAGCCAAGTGGCAGGGCCTAGAGGAAGCGGGACTGAAGCTTTCTTT

v_gene: TRBV19
abundance: NA
d_gene: NA
j_gene: TRBJ2-2
CDR3aa: CASSMYRTNTGELFF
CDR3nt: TGTGCCAGTAGTATGTACAGAACGAACACCGGGGAGCTGTTTTTT

v_gene: TRBV4-2
abundance: NA
d_gene: TRBD2
j_gene: TRBJ2-7
CDR3aa: CASSTGLAGAYEQYF
CDR3nt: TGTGCCAGCAGTACGGGACTAGCGGGAGCCTACGAGCAGTACTTC

v_gene: TRBV5-6
abundance: NA
d_gene: TRBD2
j_gene: TRBJ2-3
CDR3aa: CASSLEASGGRTDTQYF
CDR3nt: TGTGCCAGCAGCTTGGAGGCTAGCGGGGGTCGTACAGATACGCAGTATTTT

v_gene: TRBV2
abundance: NA
d_gene: TRBD1
j_gene: TRBJ1-5
CDR3aa: CASSTAVGQGGYQPQHF
CDR3nt: TGTGCCAGCAGCACGGCCGTCGGACAGGGGGGATATCAGCCCCAGCATTTT

v_gene: TRBV7-3
abundance: NA
d_gene: TRBD1
j_gene: TRBJ2-5
CDR3aa: CASSLVGGQTIQETQYF
CDR3nt: TGTGCCAGCAGCTTGGTTGGGGGACAGACTATCCAAGAGACCCAGTACTTC

v_gene: TRBV7-7
abundance: NA
d_gene: NA
j_gene: TRBJ2-5
CDR3aa: CASSLAGVGETQYF
CDR3nt: TGTGCTAGCAGCTTAGCAGGGGTTGGGGAGACCCAGTACTTC

v_gene: TRBV12-5
abundance: NA
d_gene: NA
j_gene: TRBJ1-5
CDR3aa: CASVGQSNQPQHF
CDR3nt: TGTGCTAGTGTCGGACAGTCCAATCAGCCCCAGCATTTT

v_gene: TRBV15
abundance: NA
d_gene: TRBD2
j_gene: TRBJ2-5
CDR3aa: CATSAGTSGRVRGTQYF
CDR3nt: TGTGCCACCAGCGCCGGGACTAGCGGGCGTGTTAGGGGGACCCAGTACTTC

v_gene: TRBV9
abundance: NA
d_gene: TRBD1
j_gene: TRBJ2-6
CDR3aa: CASSETTRTGGSGANVLTF
CDR3nt: TGTGCCAGCAGCGAGACCACCCGGACAGGGGGCTCTGGGGCCAACGTCCTGACTTTC

v_gene: TRBV19
abundance: NA
d_gene: NA
j_gene: TRBJ2-5
CDR3aa: CASSIQGKETQYF
CDR3nt: TGTGCCAGTAGTATACAGGGGAAAGAGACCCAGTACTTC

v_gene: TRBV12-2
abundance: NA
d_gene: NA
j_gene: TRBJ2-7
CDR3aa: CASRVRQGANEQYF
CDR3nt: TGTGCAAGTCGCGTAAGACAGGGGGCAAACGAGCAGTACTTC

v_gene: TRBV29-1
abundance: NA
d_gene: TRBD2
j_gene: TRBJ2-1
CDR3aa: CSVDDDLAGTGDEQFF
CDR3nt: TGCAGCGTTGATGATGACCTAGCGGGGACGGGGGATGAGCAGTTCTTC

v_gene: TRBV4-3
abundance: NA
d_gene: NA
j_gene: TRBJ2-2
CDR3aa: CASSQNTGELFF
CDR3nt: TGCGCCAGCAGCCAGAACACCGGGGAGCTGTTTTTT

v_gene: TRBV5-1
abundance: few
d_gene: NA
j_gene: TRBJ2-7
CDR3aa: CASSYGPEQYF
CDR3nt: TGCGCCAGCAGCTATGGGCCGGAGCAGTACTTC

v_gene: TRBV7-8
abundance: NA
d_gene: NA
j_gene: TRBJ2-7
CDR3aa: CASSWGTATEQYF
CDR3nt: TGTGCCAGCAGTTGGGGGACCGCCACCGAGCAGTACTTC

v_gene: TRBV2
abundance: few
d_gene: TRBD1
j_gene: TRBJ1-5
CDR3aa: CASGRQGNNQPQHF
CDR3nt: TGTGCCAGCGGTAGACAGGGTAATAATCAGCCCCAGCATTTT

v_gene: TRBV2
abundance: NA
d_gene: NA
j_gene: TRBJ1-4
CDR3aa: CASSVDEKLFF
CDR3nt: TGTGCCAGCTCGGTAGATGAAAAACTGTTTTTT

v_gene: TRBV15
abundance: NA
d_gene: NA
j_gene: TRBJ2-3
CDR3aa: CATSRDGDTQYF
CDR3nt: TGTGCCACCAGCAGAGACGGAGATACGCAGTATTTT